This T cell receptor beta chain appears in the sequencing data of a study of cytomegalovirus exposure and HLA in healthy donors. Across the whole study: Across a few hundred genotyped donors, 81% landed in the Caucasian-associated ancestry cluster. Study-level findings and limits: The classifier, whose performance was assessed in both the original and validation cohorts, reportedly diagnosed cytomegalovirus status with high specificity and sensitivity. Later work found that TCR association rates differed between HLA loci; DRB1 had the most and HLA-C the fewest.

Primers included in the PCR were 60 Vbeta and 13 Jbeta primers. Clones were read by immunoSEQ multiplex PCR, and TCRdb kept only the in-frame ones, dropping some. Altogether roughly 150,000 clones are present, about 88% being singletons, with the ten largest covering around 2.6%. Worth noting for this clone: Its specificity is not known.

Germline-derived CDR1 and CDR2 are LNHDA and SQIVND (reference sequence). V dropped 3 bases and J dropped 3 bases, with 18 bases sitting between them. The CDR3 covers 17 residues. The sequenced material came from PBMCs. The genes are TRBV19 and TRBJ2-4; possible D gene TRBD1, 7 bases. This receptor was obtained from a man younger than 40 in good health and CMV-seropositive. CDR3 residues: CASSMRGQSRLKNIQYF. The CDR3 DNA reads as TGTGCCAGTAGTATGCGGGGACAGTCCCGCCTCAAAAACATTCAGTACTTC.